The source of this T cell receptor (beta chain) is a study of T cells in Graves' hyperthyroidism and ophthalmopathy. The investigators amplified TCR beta CDR3 regions from RNA transcripts. HTBI primers were employed in a first-round RT-PCR of the TCR CDR3. TCRdb ran MiXCR on the multiplex PCR reads and lists one entry per CDR3 protein. Of about 570,000 distinct CDR3 sequences in the sample, around 13% were seen once. Notes on this clonotype: Its matching antigen is unknown.

V was cut by 10 bases and J by 6 bases, with 18 bases left in between. The CDR3 runs to 14 residues. Broader study findings: The model predicted ophthalmopathy a median around 6.5 months before onset. Peripheral blood also featured most of the thyroid clonotypes expanded above 0.001.

Clinical symptoms, serum thyroxine and TRAb, thyroid ultrasound and orbital computed tomography together formed the diagnostic basis. The rearrangement joins TRBV12-3 or TRBV12-4 to TRBJ2-2, with D perhaps being TRBD1 or TRBD2 (6 bases each). This receptor was taken from a woman in her forties with Graves' hyperthyroidism. The sequenced material came from blood. In DNA, the CDR3 is TGTGCCACCACAGCCCGGGGGCGGCCCGGGGAGCTGTTTTTT. As protein: CATTARGRPGELFF.